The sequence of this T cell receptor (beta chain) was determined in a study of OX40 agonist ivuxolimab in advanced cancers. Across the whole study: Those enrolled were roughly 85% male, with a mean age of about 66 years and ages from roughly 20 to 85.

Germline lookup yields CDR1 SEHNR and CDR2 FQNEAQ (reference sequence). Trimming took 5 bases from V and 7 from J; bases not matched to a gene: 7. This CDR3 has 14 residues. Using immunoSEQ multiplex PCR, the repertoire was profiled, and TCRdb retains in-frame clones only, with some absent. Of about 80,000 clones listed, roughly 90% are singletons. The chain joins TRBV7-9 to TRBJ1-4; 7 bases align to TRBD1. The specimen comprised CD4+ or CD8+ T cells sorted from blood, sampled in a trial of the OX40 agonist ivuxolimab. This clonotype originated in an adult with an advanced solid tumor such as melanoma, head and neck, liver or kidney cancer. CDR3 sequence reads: CASSPLGGGEKLFF. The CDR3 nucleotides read TGTGCCAGCAGCCCCTTAGGGGGCGGTGAAAAACTGTTTTTT.